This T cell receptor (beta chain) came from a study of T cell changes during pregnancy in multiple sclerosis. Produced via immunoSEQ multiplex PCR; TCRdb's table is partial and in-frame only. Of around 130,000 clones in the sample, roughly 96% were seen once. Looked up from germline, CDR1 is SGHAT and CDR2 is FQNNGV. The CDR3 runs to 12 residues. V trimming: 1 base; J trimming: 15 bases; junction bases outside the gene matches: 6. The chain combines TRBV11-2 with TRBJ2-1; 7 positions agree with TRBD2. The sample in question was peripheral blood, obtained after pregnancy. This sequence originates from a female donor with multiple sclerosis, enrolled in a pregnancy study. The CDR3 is CASSLGRESLFF. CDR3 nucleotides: TGTGCCAGCAGCTTAGGGCGGGAGTCCCTGTTCTTC.